These 25 T cell receptor beta chains originate from one sample sequenced in a study of T cells in Graves' hyperthyroidism and ophthalmopathy. What was amplified from RNA transcripts were TCR beta CDR3 regions. The TCR CDR3 first-round RT-PCR relied on the HTBI primer set. TCRdb re-called the multiplex PCR reads through MiXCR, storing one row per CDR3 protein. The sample lists about 520,000 distinct CDR3 sequences; roughly 24% were seen once. Sequencing used blood. Source of these receptors: a woman aged 25 to 39 with Graves' ophthalmopathy.

The rearrangement uses TRBV2 and TRBJ1-5; TRBD1 matches at 8 bases. Germline values: CDR1 SNHLY, CDR2 FYNNEI. The CDR3 covers 16 residues. The J segment lost 0 bases and the V segment lost 4 bases, leaving 5 bases of the junction unmatched. The CDR3 is CASSGQGAYSNQPQHF. CDR3 bases: TGTGCCAGCAGTGGCCAGGGGGCTTATAGCAATCAGCCCCAGCATTTT.

This clonotype has at least ten counts. The V gene is TRBV6-1, the J gene TRBJ1-5; D not resolved. The CDR3 runs to 13 residues. V was shortened by 1 base and J by 5 bases, with 6 bases between the two germline ends. The germline gives CDR1 MNHNS, CDR2 SASEGT. CDR3 protein: CASSEGVHQPQHF. The CDR3 DNA follows: TGTGCCAGCAGTGAAGGGGTACATCAGCCCCAGCATTTT.

J is TRBJ2-7 and V is TRBV27; 9 bases fit TRBD2. Germline lookup yields CDR1 MNHEY and CDR2 SMNVEV (reference sequence). Trimming removed 4 bases from V and 2 bases from J; junction bases left unmatched: 3. There are 14 residues in the CDR3. The chain's CDR3 is CASSSSGDPYEQYF. The CDR3 nucleotides are TGTGCCAGCAGTTCTAGCGGGGACCCCTACGAGCAGTACTTC.

V gene TRBV20-1 combines with J gene TRBJ1-3, with TRBD1 as a possible D gene (6 bases). V was clipped by 3 bases and J by 0 bases, with 12 bases between them. The length of the CDR3 is 15 residues. The germline gives CDR1 DFQATT, CDR2 SNEGSKA (reference sequence). The CDR3 coding sequence is TGCAGTGCTAGGGAAAGGGGGGCCTCTGGAAACACCATATATTTT. It codes for CSARERGASGNTIYF.

The sample holds many counts of this clonotype. The chain combines TRBV30 with TRBJ1-2; D uncertain. Trimming stripped 0 bases from V and 7 bases from J, with 9 bases between. The germline V gene encodes CDR1 GTSNPN and CDR2 SVGIG (reference sequence). The CDR3 extends over 12 amino acids. The CDR3 DNA is TGTGCCTGGAGTGTAACCAGTGTTGGCTACACCTTC. Amino acid sequence: CAWSVTSVGYTF.

In this sample, this clonotype turned up many times. This chain links TRBV20-1 with TRBJ1-3; the match to TRBD1 covers 7 bases. Unmatched junction bases numbered 7, after V lost 6 bases and J lost 2 bases. CDR1 and CDR2 (germline): DFQATT, SNEGSKA (reference sequence). The CDR3 is 14 amino acids. The CDR3 coding sequence is TGCAGTGCCTCCGGGACAGAAGCTGGAAACACCATATATTTT. Protein: CSASGTEAGNTIYF.

In the case of this clonotype: A read error may explain this, as a much larger clone is one base away. The chain joins TRBV11-2 to TRBJ1-1; 8 bases fit TRBD1. Germline V gene data show CDR1 as SGHAT and CDR2 as FQNNGV. Trimming at V came to 5 bases and at J to 7 bases, leaving 12 bases not matched to a gene. The CDR3 spans 15 residues. The CDR3 nucleotides read TGTGCCAGCAGCCATACTCCCGGGACAGGTCTTGAAGCTTTCTTT. This codes for CASSHTPGTGLEAFF. The full variable domain, completed using reference TRBV11-2 and TRBJ1-1, is EAGVAQSPRYKIIEKRQSVAFWCNPISGHATLYWYQQILGQGPKLLIQFQNNGVVDDSQLPKDRFSAERLKGVDSTLKIQPAKLEDSAVYLCASSHTPGTGLEAFFGQGTRLTVV.

In its sample, this clonotype was seen many times. V is TRBV4-3 and J is TRBJ1-2, with 8 positions matching TRBD1. The CDR3 is made up of 15 amino acids. V gave up 4 bases and J gave up 5 bases; unmatched junction bases: 9. Germline V gives CDR1 LGHNA, CDR2 YSLEER. The CDR3 loop reads CASSRFIQGDYGYTF. For the CDR3, the DNA is TGCGCCAGCAGCCGCTTCATACAGGGGGATTATGGCTACACCTTC.

Comments on this clonotype: A much larger clone differs by one base, so this may be a read error. The CDR3 does not close with the conserved phenylalanine or tryptophan, likely indicating a read error. This CDR3 reads CASSAGTSGNTIYV. CDR3 nucleotides: TGCGCCAGCAGCGCTGGGACTTCTGGAAACACCATATATGTT. The V call is TRBV5-1, the J call TRBJ1-3; D perhaps matches TRBD1 (5 bases). CDR3 length: 14 amino acids. Per germline, CDR1 SGHRS and CDR2 YFSETQ. Trimming took 4 bases from V and 1 from J, leaving 9 bases between them.

This clonotype was counted many times. V is TRBV5-1 and J is TRBJ1-1; no reliable D call. CDR1 is SGHRS and CDR2 is YFSETQ in the germline V gene. CDR3 length: 16 residues. Trimming removed 4 bases from V and 3 bases from J, with 19 bases in between. Here the CDR3 DNA reads TGCGCCAGCAGCCCCTCGTGGAGGGTGAGGGACACTGAAGCTTTCTTT. This codes for CASSPSWRVRDTEAFF.

This clonotype was seen ten or more times. This sequence joins TRBV4-1 and TRBJ1-1, with D perhaps TRBD1 (6 bases). CDR3 length: 16 amino acids. The V and J ends lost 3 bases and 3 bases respectively, with 17 bases between them. Per germline, CDR1 MGHRA and CDR2 YSYEKL. DNA of the CDR3: TGCGCCAGCAGCCAGGCCCCGGGGGGGGCATACACTGAAGCTTTCTTT. Translation: CASSQAPGGAYTEAFF.

The CDR3 DNA is TGTGCCTGGAGTTATGACAGGGGCTACGAGCAGTACTTC. It codes for CAWSYDRGYEQYF. The chain employs TRBV30 and TRBJ2-7, with 8 bases that match TRBD1. J lost 3 bases, V lost 2 bases, and 3 bases had no gene match. Germline CDR1 GTSNPN, CDR2 SVGIG (reference sequence). The CDR3 totals 13 residues. The variable domain in full, with the rest retrieved from reference TRBV30 and TRBJ2-7, is SQTIHQWPATLVQPVGSPLSLECTVEGTSNPNLYWYRQAAGRGLQLLFYSVGIGQISSEVPQNLSASRPQDRQFILSSKKLLLSDSGFYLCAWSYDRGYEQYFGPGTRLTVT.

The table lists this clonotype with a few counts. The chain couples TRBV7-2 to TRBJ1-2; 7 positions agree with TRBD1. V was clipped by 2 bases and J by 8 bases; unmatched bases: 8. This CDR3 spans 14 amino acids. Germline assignment: CDR1 SGHTA and CDR2 FQGNSA. The CDR3 nucleotides are TGTGCCAGCAGCTTAAGGGGGCAGGGCCGAGGCTACACCTTC. This encodes CASSLRGQGRGYTF.

V usage is TRBV2 and J usage is TRBJ1-5, with D perhaps TRBD1 (5 bases). The CDR3 spans 14 residues. The germline V gene encodes CDR1 SNHLY and CDR2 FYNNEI. Trimming pared 7 bases from V and 1 base from J, leaving 11 bases between. For the CDR3, the DNA is TGTGCCAGCACCTCAGGGAAAAGCAATCAGCCCCAGCATTTT. Its protein is CASTSGKSNQPQHF.

This clonotype has a handful of counts. J is TRBJ2-5 and V is TRBV6-2 or TRBV6-3; 8 bases are shared with TRBD1. The CDR3 is made up of 15 amino acids. Germline V gene lookup returns CDR1 MNHEY and CDR2 SVGEGT. J was trimmed by 4 bases and V by 1 base; bases with no gene match: 5. CDR3 in amino acids: CASSYFKDRAETQYF. The CDR3 DNA reads TGTGCCAGCAGTTACTTTAAGGACAGGGCAGAGACCCAGTACTTC.

In this sample, this clonotype turned up a few times. The chain carries TRBV11-2 and TRBJ2-5; TRBD1 aligns across 8 bases. This CDR3 comprises 16 residues. Germline V CDR1 and CDR2: SGHAT, FQNNGV. V trimming: 3 bases; J trimming: 2 bases; junction bases outside the gene matches: 8. The CDR3, as DNA: TGTGCCAGCAGCTTGGTGACAGGGGCTACACAAGAGACCCAGTACTTC. It is translated as CASSLVTGATQETQYF.

There are many counts of this clonotype. The chain couples TRBV29-1 to TRBJ2-7; 11 bases are a match to TRBD2. In germline, CDR1 is SQVTM, CDR2 ANQGSEA. Trimming took 6 bases from V and 1 from J; bases not matched to a gene: 5. The CDR3 is 14 residues long. The CDR3 loop is CSVISGGASYEQYF. CDR3 in DNA: TGCAGCGTCATTAGCGGGGGGGCGTCCTACGAGCAGTACTTC.

Ten or more counts support this clonotype. V usage is TRBV2 and J usage is TRBJ1-2; TRBD1 matches at 12 bases. The CDR3 sequence is 15 residues long. J lost 4 bases, V lost 7 bases, and 7 bases had no gene match. Per germline, CDR1 SNHLY and CDR2 FYNNEI. CDR3 in DNA: TGTGCCAGCACCGGGACAGGGGGCGCGAGCTATGGCTACACCTTC. It translates to CASTGTGGASYGYTF.

Many counts were recorded for this clonotype. The rearrangement uses TRBV29-1 and TRBJ1-2; tentative D call: TRBD1 (5 bases). The CDR3 runs 12 residues. Germline-derived CDR1 and CDR2 are SQVTM and ANQGSEA. Trimming left V 4 bases short and J 3 bases short, with 9 bases between. CDR3 sequence (DNA): TGCAGCGTTGTCTGGGGGGACTATGGCTACACCTTC. Protein product: CSVVWGDYGYTF.

The chain is built from TRBV6-1 and TRBJ1-2; D unresolved. Trimming cost V 5 bases and J 2 bases, with 6 bases left between them. Looked up from germline, CDR1 is MNHNS and CDR2 is SASEGT. The CDR3 extends over 12 amino acids. CDR3 residues: CASSTLNYGYTF. CDR3 in DNA: TGTGCCAGCAGTACCTTAAACTATGGCTACACCTTC.

Many counts were recorded for this clonotype. The CDR3 sequence is CASSFGGGTEAFF. The DNA of the CDR3 is TGCGCCAGCAGCTTTGGGGGAGGCACTGAAGCTTTCTTT. This chain uses TRBV5-1 with TRBJ1-1; weak D call: TRBD1 (5 bases). The V and J ends lost 2 bases and 4 bases respectively, with 9 bases between them. CDR3 size: 13 residues. In germline, CDR1 is SGHRS, CDR2 YFSETQ.

This clonotype has only a few counts. The chain links TRBV6-1 to TRBJ2-5; D remains ambiguous. Deletions cut 6 bases from V and 4 bases from J, with 12 bases between. The germline gives CDR1 MNHNS, CDR2 SASEGT. CDR3 length: 13 residues. This chain's CDR3 is CASRNPATETQYF. Here the CDR3 DNA reads TGTGCCAGCAGAAATCCGGCCACAGAGACCCAGTACTTC.

This clonotype was detected a few times. One end of the junction is discordant with germline, which a read error may explain. This rearrangement joins TRBV28 to TRBJ1-1, with 8 positions matching TRBD1. The CDR3 contains 14 residues. CDR1 MDHEN and CDR2 SYDVKM come from the germline V gene. The CDR3 reads CACSPGQGYTEAFF. The CDR3 nucleotides are TGTGCCTGCAGCCCCGGACAGGGCTACACTGAAGCTTTCTTT.

The table lists this clonotype with a count of one. A much larger clone sits a single nucleotide away, making a read error possible. The chain couples TRBV11-3 to TRBJ2-6, with a possible D match to TRBD1 (5 bases). The CDR3 has 15 amino acids. Germline V CDR1 and CDR2: SGHNT, YENEEA. V lost 5 bases and J lost 2, with 10 bases in between. The DNA of the CDR3 is TGTGCCAGCAGCCAAGACAGTGCTGGGGCCAACGTCCTGACTTTC. It translates to CASSQDSAGANVLTF.

This rearrangement joins TRBV15 to TRBJ1-2, with 11 positions matching TRBD1. Germline assignment: CDR1 LNHNV and CDR2 YYDKDF (reference sequence). The length of the CDR3 is 14 residues. Unmatched junction bases numbered 8, after V lost 5 bases and J lost 9 bases. CDR3 coding DNA: TGTGCCACCAGCCTGGGGGGGACAGGGGGTAGCTACACCTTC. It specifies CATSLGGTGGSYTF.